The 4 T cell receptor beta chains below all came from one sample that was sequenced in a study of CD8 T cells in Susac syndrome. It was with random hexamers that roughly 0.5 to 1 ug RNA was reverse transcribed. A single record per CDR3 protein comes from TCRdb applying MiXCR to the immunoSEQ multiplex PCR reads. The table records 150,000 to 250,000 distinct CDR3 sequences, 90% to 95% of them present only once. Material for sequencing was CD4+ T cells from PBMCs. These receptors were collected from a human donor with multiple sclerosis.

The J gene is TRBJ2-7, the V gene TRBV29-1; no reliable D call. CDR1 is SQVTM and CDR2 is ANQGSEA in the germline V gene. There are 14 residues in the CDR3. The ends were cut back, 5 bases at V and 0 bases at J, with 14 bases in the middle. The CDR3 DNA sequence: TGCAGCGTTCAGAGTCTGGGCCACTCCTACGAGCAGTACTTC. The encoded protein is CSVQSLGHSYEQYF.

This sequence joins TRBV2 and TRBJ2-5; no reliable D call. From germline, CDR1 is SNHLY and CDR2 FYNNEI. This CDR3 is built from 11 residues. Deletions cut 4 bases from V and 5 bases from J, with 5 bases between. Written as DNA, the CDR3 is TGTGCCAGCAGTGGATGGGAGACCCAGTACTTC. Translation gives CASSGWETQYF.

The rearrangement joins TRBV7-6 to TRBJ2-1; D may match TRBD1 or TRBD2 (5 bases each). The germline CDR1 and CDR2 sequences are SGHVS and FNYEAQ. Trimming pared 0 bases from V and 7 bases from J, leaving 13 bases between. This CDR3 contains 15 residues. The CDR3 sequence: CASSLAPRELNEQFF. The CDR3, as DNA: TGTGCCAGCAGCTTAGCCCCCAGGGAGTTAAATGAGCAGTTCTTC.

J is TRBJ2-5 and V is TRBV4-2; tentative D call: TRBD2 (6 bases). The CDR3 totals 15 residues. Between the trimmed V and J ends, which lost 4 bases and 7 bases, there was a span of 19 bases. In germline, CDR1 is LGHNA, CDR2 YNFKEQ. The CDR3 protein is CASSRLGGGEGTQYF. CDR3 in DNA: TGTGCCAGCAGCCGTCTCGGCGGCGGGGAAGGGACCCAGTACTTC.